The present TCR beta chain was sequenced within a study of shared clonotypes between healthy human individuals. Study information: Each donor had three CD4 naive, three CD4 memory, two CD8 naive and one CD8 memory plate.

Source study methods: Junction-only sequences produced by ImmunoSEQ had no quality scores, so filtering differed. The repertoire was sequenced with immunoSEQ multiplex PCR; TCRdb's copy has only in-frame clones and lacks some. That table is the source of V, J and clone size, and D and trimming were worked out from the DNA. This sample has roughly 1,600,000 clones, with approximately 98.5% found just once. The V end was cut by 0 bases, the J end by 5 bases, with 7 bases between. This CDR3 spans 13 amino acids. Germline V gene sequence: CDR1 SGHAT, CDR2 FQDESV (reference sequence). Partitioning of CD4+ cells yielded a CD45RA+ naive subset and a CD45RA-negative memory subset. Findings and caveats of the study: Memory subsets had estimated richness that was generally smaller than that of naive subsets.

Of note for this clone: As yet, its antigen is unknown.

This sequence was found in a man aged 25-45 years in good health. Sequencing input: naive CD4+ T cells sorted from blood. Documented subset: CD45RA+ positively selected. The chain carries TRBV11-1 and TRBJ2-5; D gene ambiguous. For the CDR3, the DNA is TGTGCCAGCAGCTTAGCAGGGTGGGAGACCCAGTACTTC. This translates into CASSLAGWETQYF.